The entry below describes one TCR beta chain. One end of the junction is discordant with germline, which a read error may explain. Generated by immunoSEQ multiplex PCR, the TCRdb table keeps only in-frame clones and is missing some. The sample holds over 70,000 clones, about 89% seen once. The sample comes from a study of control samples from healthy donors and cancer patients. Germline V lookup: CDR1 SGHRS, CDR2 YFSETQ. The CDR3 totals 15 residues. The chain carries TRBV5-1 and TRBJ1-1, with 9 bases identical to TRBD1. What was sequenced was blood. This sequence originates from a woman aged 55-69 years in good health. The chain's CDR3 is CASSASGTGNAEAFF. The CDR3 nucleotides are TGCGCCAGCAGCGCTTCCGGGACAGGGAACGCTGAAGCTTTCTTT.